This is a list of T cell receptor beta chains from one sample in a study of CD8+ T cells in alopecia areata. Libraries were prepared by immunoSEQ multiplex PCR; TCRdb keeps only in-frame clonotypes and omits some of them. The sample holds 200,000 to 250,000 clones, 35% to 45% seen once. Specimen: CD4+ T cells sorted from blood, collected at roughly week 30, from a patient treated with tofacitinib. The source is a human donor with alopecia areata. The CDR3 runs from the conserved cysteine through the conserved F or W. Each record gives: clone size, J gene, V gene, D gene, CDR3 DNA, CDR3 protein. The D gene is left open where the match is weak. The size of a clone is reported for some rows only, either as once, few or many, or as a class for expanded clones.

-	TRBJ2-2	TRBV6-1	TRBD2	TGTGCCAGCAGGTCCGGACTAGCGTTCACCGGGGAGCTGTTTTTT	CASRSGLAFTGELFF
-	TRBJ2-7	TRBV4-1	TRBD1	TGCGCCAGCAGCCCCATCCACGTGACAGGGCGACACGAGCAGTACTTC	CASSPIHVTGRHEQYF
-	TRBJ2-2	TRBV2	TRBD1	TGTGCCAGCAGTCTTCGGACAGGAAACACCGGGGAGCTGTTTTTT	CASSLRTGNTGELFF
-	TRBJ2-2	TRBV9	TRBD2	TGTGCCAGCAGCGTATCCAGCGGGGGGTACACCGGGGAGCTGTTTTTT	CASSVSSGGYTGELFF
few	TRBJ2-3	TRBV7-9	TRBD1	TGTGCCAGCAGCCTAACAGGGGGAAGTATCACAGATACGCAGTATTTT	CASSLTGGSITDTQYF
few	TRBJ2-1	TRBV30	-	TGTGCCTGGAAGCCCAGCGGACCCCTCGGTGAGCAGTTCTTC	CAWKPSGPLGEQFF
-	TRBJ2-2	TRBV25-1	-	TGTGCCAGCAAGATGAGGACCGGGGAGCTGTTTTTT	CASKMRTGELFF
-	TRBJ2-2	TRBV6-5	-	TGTGCCAGCAGTTACTCGCCCGGGTTAACCGGGGAGCTGTTTTTT	CASSYSPGLTGELFF
-	TRBJ2-3	TRBV5-1	TRBD2	TGCGCCAGCAGCTTACTGACACTAGCGGAGAACACAGATACGCAGTATTTT	CASSLLTLAENTDTQYF
-	TRBJ1-2	TRBV7-2	-	TGTGCCAGCAGCTTAGTTGCAGGGAGAGGGCTGGACTATGGCTACACCTTC	CASSLVAGRGLDYGYTF
once	TRBJ1-1	TRBV29-1	-	TGCAGCGTTAAACTCCACTATTCTCGAAACACTGAAGCTTTCTTT	CSVKLHYSRNTEAFF
few	TRBJ1-3	TRBV7-2	-	TGTGCCAGCCGGGGCTCTGGAAACACCATATATTTT	CASRGSGNTIYF
-	TRBJ2-7	TRBV11-2	-	TGTGCCAGCAGCTTAGGTCACGGGGGATCAACCCCCTACGAGCAGTACTTC	CASSLGHGGSTPYEQYF
few	TRBJ2-1	TRBV6-5	TRBD2	TGTGCCAGCAGTTACACTGGCGTTCGGGCGGGAGGAGAGCAGTTCTTC	CASSYTGVRAGGEQFF
-	TRBJ2-2	TRBV7-9	TRBD2	TGTGCCAGCAGCTTACGGGGAGGGGAAGATGGCACCGGGGAGCTGTTTTTT	CASSLRGGEDGTGELFF
-	TRBJ1-1	TRBV2	-	TGTGCCAGCAGCGTTGACCTGAACACTGAAGCTTTCTTT	CASSVDLNTEAFF
-	TRBJ2-2	TRBV5-1	TRBD1	TGCGCCAGCAGCTTCGACAGGGGAGACACCGGGGAGCTGTTTTTT	CASSFDRGDTGELFF
-	TRBJ2-7	TRBV7-2	-	TGTGCCAGCAGCTTGGTAGGGGGTGCCACCTACGAGCAGTACTTC	CASSLVGGATYEQYF
few	TRBJ2-5	TRBV28	-	TGTGCCACTCAAGAGACCCAGTACTTC	CATQETQYF
many	TRBJ1-1	TRBV29-1	TRBD1	TGCAGCGTTACCCGTCCCGGGACAGGGACGAACACTGAAGCTTTCTTT	CSVTRPGTGTNTEAFF
-	TRBJ1-4	TRBV30	-	TGTGCCTGGAGTCCCGCAGGGCTGGCTAATGAAAAACTGTTTTTT	CAWSPAGLANEKLFF
few	TRBJ1-2	TRBV6-6	-	TGTGCCAGCAGTCAAGACAGATCGGTCTATGGCTACACCTTC	CASSQDRSVYGYTF
-	TRBJ1-2	TRBV29-1	-	TGCAGCGTTGAAGCTGGTCAGGGGAACTATGGCTACACCTTC	CSVEAGQGNYGYTF
-	TRBJ2-1	TRBV5-1	TRBD1	TGCGCCAGCAGCAATCAGGGGGCGAAATACAATGAGCAGTTCTTC	CASSNQGAKYNEQFF